This T cell receptor (beta chain) was recorded in a study of technical replicates of blood from a handful of donors. The method was immunoSEQ multiplex PCR; TCRdb's version includes in-frame clones alone and lacks a portion of them. The sample lists tens of thousands of clones; almost 97% were seen once. The CDR3 extends over 15 amino acids. Germline values: CDR1 MGHRA, CDR2 YSYEKL. The ends were cut back, 3 bases at V and 0 bases at J, with 11 bases in the middle. The chain has TRBV4-1 and TRBJ1-1; possibly TRBD1 for D (5 bases). The sequence was obtained from a human donor in good health. Sequencing input: T cells isolated from PBMCs. Written as DNA, the CDR3 is TGCGCCAGCAGCCACCGGAGGGGCCTGAACACTGAAGCTTTCTTT. This codes for CASSHRRGLNTEAFF.